This is a list of T cell receptor beta chains from one sample in a study of cytomegalovirus exposure and HLA in healthy donors. The protocol was immunoSEQ multiplex PCR, while the TCRdb copy is restricted to in-frame clones and leaves out a portion. The data contain roughly 150,000 clones, roughly 80% of them singletons. Sequences were obtained from PBMCs. The receptors come from a man in his thirties or forties in good health and CMV-seronegative. Each CDR3 is given with its conserved first and last residue. Clone size, where shown, is once, few, many, or a class for clones that have expanded.

TRBV19 . CASSIAPRQRGNTGELFF
TRBV18 . CASSPRGPSPYEQYF
TRBV27 . CASSSPTQGLAKNIQYF
TRBV5-1 . CASSSRTSGVYNEQFF
TRBV13 . CASSIQRTTDTQYF
TRBV2 . CASSEARSTGRVYGYTF
TRBV18 . CASPPGEFPDTQYF
TRBV20-1 . CSAFNRETQYF
TRBV20-1 . CSASRDPEQFF
TRBV28 . CASSQYSSGNTIYF
TRBV5-4 . CASSLPGTGAYEQYF
TRBV5-1 . CASSLAGTSGNEQYF
TRBV5-4 . CASSPGGSQLYEQYF
TRBV18 . CASSPGRGQDYGYTF
TRBV2 . CASSYSNYEQFF
TRBV30 . CAWSVHVPTLPSSTDTQYF
TRBV27 . CASKRQGTDTQYF
TRBV7-2 . CASSLEGRGSETQYF
TRBV4-1 . CASSQDQWTSGKYEQYF
TRBV27 . CASSPAGSLAKNIQYF
TRBV9 . CASTARGALTDTQYF
TRBV5-1 . CASSLVLGPDGYTF
TRBV7-9 . CASSKQEGREKLFF
TRBV14 . CASSPGAGGTEAFF
TRBV28 . CASSFRRGYGYTF
TRBV7-2 . CASSLAAPLYEQYF
TRBV4-2 few CASSQTGGSLAKNIQYF
TRBV7-9 . CATDFEDTEAFF
TRBV6-5 . CASSVAESSYEQYF
TRBV6-5 . CASSWGVGEQYF
TRBV7-9 . CASTPPGRDSNTGELFF
TRBV10-3 . CALRRAMNTEAFF
TRBV25-1 . CASSEEGEVPYEQYF
TRBV5-1 . CASSLGTGNNEKLFF
TRBV5-1 . CASSLAQGLGEQYF
TRBV6-1 . CASSGGDSKNEKLFF
TRBV12-5 . CASGLVPSIADQETQYF
TRBV5-1 once CASSLERGSGNTIYF
TRBV18 . CASSPSGGAGETQYF
TRBV29-1 . CSVADRNNQPQHF
TRBV19 . CASSIPTSGGREQYF
TRBV5-6 . CASRWGGNPYEQYF
TRBV4-1 . CASSQDRVNTEAFF
TRBV6-1 . CASSESPTGGVRETQYF
TRBV19 . CASSRDRYNSPLHF
TRBV5-1 once CASSFGGRTDTQYF
TRBV7-8 . CASSGHSRLASGGSYNEQFF
TRBV6-5 . CASSFWDREAFF
TRBV7-2 . CASSLRLHATGNTIYF
TRBV11-3 . CASASGGSYNEQFF